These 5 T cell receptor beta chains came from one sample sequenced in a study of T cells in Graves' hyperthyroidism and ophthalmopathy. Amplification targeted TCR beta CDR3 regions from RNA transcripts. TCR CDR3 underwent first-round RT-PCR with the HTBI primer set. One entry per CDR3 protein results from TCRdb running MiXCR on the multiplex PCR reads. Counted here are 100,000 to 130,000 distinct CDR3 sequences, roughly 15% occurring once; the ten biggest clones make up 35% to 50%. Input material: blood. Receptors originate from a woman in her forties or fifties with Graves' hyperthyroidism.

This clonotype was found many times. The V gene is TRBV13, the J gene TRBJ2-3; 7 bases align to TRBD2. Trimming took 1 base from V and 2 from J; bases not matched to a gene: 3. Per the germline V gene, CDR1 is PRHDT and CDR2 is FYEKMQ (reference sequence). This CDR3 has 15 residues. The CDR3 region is CASSLAGGLTDTQYF. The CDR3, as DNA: TGTGCCAGCAGCTTAGCGGGAGGCCTCACAGATACGCAGTATTTT. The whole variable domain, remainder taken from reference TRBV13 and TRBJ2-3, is AAGVIQSPRHLIKEKRETATLKCYPIPRHDTVYWYQQGPGQDPQFLISFYEKMQSDKGSIPDRFSAQQFSDYHSELNMSSLELGDSALYFCASSLAGGLTDTQYFGPGTRLTVL.

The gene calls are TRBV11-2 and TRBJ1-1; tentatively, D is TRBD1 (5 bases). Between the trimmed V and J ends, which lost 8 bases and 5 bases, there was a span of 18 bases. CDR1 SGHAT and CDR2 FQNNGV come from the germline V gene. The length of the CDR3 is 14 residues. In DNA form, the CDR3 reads TGTGCCAGCGCTGATACCTTGGGGGAAACTGAAGCTTTCTTT. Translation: CASADTLGETEAFF.

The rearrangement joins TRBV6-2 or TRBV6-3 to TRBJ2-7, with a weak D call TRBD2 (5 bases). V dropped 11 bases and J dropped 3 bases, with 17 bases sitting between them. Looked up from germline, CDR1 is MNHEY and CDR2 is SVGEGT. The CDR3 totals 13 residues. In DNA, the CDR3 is TGTGCCGTCCTGCCGGACGGGAACTACGAGCAGTACTTC. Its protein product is CAVLPDGNYEQYF.

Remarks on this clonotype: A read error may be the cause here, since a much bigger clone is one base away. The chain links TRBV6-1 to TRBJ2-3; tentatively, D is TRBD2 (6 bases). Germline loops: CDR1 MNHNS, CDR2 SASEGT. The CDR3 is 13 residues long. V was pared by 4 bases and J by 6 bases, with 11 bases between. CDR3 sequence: CASSGRGRDTQYF. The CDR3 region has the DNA TGTGCCAGCAGTGGACGGGGGAGGGATACGCAGTATTTT.

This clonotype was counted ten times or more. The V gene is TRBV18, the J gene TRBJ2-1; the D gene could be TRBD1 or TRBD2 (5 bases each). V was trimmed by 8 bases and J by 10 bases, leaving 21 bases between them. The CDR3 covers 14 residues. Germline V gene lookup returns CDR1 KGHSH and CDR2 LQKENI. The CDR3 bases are TGTGCCAGCACCGGGACCAACACAATGTCAGAGCAGTTCTTC. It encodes CASTGTNTMSEQFF.